Here is one T cell receptor (beta chain) with its context. The data are from a study of blood T cell repertoires in COVID-19. For the study at large: The United States, Italy and Spain supplied acute and convalescent COVID-19 samples. PBMCs, B-cell-depleted T cells, or T cells provided the cDNA or gDNA that made up the material.

As originally analysed: It was from reference gene primer amplification that nucleated cell counts were estimated. Profiling relied on immunoSEQ multiplex PCR, and the TCRdb table lists in-frame clones only, not all of them. That table gives V, J and clone size, and the DNA gave D and trimming. The sample consists of some 250,000 clones, about 70% of them appearing once. The CDR3 consists of 17 residues. Looked up from germline, CDR1 is MGHRA and CDR2 is YSYEKL. Deletions cut 0 bases from V and 6 bases from J, with 18 bases between. The sequenced material came from peripheral blood. The chain is built from TRBV4-1 and TRBJ1-5; D unresolved. This TCR was sampled from a woman older than 75 with acute or convalescent COVID-19. The CDR3: CASSQDRSGNTVQPQHF. CDR3 in DNA: TGCGCCAGCAGCCAAGATCGTAGTGGTAATACCGTTCAGCCCCAGCATTTT.